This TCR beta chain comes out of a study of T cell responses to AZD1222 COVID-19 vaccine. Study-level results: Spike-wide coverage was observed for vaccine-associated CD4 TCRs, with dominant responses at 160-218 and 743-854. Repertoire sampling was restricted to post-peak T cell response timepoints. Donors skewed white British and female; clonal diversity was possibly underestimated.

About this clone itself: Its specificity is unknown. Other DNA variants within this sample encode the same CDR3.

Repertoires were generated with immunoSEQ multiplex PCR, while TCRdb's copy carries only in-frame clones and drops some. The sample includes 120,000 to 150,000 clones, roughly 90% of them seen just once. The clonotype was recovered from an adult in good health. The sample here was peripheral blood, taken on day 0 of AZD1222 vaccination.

CDR3 sequence reads: CASSLDGGQETQYF. CDR3 nucleotide sequence: TGCGCCAGCAGCTTGGACGGTGGCCAAGAGACCCAGTACTTC. The chain carries TRBV5-1 and TRBJ2-5; D is undetermined. Trimming shortened V by 0 bases and J by 1 base, and 7 bases separated the two germline ends. This CDR3 contains 14 residues. In germline, CDR1 is SGHRS, CDR2 YFSETQ.